This TCR beta chain was observed in a study of blood T cell repertoires in COVID-19. Germline V lookup: CDR1 SEHNR, CDR2 FQNEAQ (reference sequence). The CDR3 has 14 amino acids. Deletions cut 6 bases from V and 1 base from J, with 12 bases between. In the study's own analysis: Counts of nucleated cells, estimated from reference gene primer amplification, were obtained. Only in-frame clones appear in the TCRdb table, and some are missing; sequencing was by immunoSEQ multiplex PCR. From that table come the V and J calls and clone size; the DNA was used to work out D and trimming. The profile covers 150,000 or so clones, with almost 85% appearing a single time and approximately 14% taken by the ten largest.

This receptor was identified in a human donor with acute or convalescent COVID-19. The donor label of this sample is uncertain. V usage is TRBV7-9 and J usage is TRBJ1-1; D is ambiguous. The sample was peripheral blood. CDR3 region: CASSQGGGNTEAFF. CDR3 bases: TGTGCCAGCAGTCAAGGAGGAGGGAACACTGAAGCTTTCTTT.